This T cell receptor (beta chain) was sequenced for a study of neurological immune-mediated disorders. Broader study findings: The multiple sclerosis repertoire cluster had no association with any clinical or MRI feature. On phylogenetic grouping, the repertoires of 18 of 34 multiple sclerosis patients fell within one related-CDR3 cluster, constituting a possible signature.

This clonotype showed up many times. Its antigen is unidentified. The authors produced cDNA by 5'RACE using 10-nucleotide random UMIs. TCRdb fed the 5' RACE reads into MiXCR, producing one record per CDR3 protein. This table has tens of thousands of distinct CDR3 sequences, around 3.6% appearing once. The sample comprised PBMCs. This clonotype originated in a young man with multiple sclerosis.

CDR3 in amino acids: CSGLRTGLNEQFF. CDR3 nucleotides: TGCAGTGGGTTAAGGACAGGGTTGAATGAGCAGTTCTTC. The chain employs TRBV20-1 and TRBJ2-1; 8 bases fit TRBD1. The V gene's germline CDR1 is DFQATT and CDR2 SNEGSKA (reference sequence). V shed 7 bases, J shed 7 bases, and the junction held 9 bases outside the gene matches. The CDR3 is 13 residues long.